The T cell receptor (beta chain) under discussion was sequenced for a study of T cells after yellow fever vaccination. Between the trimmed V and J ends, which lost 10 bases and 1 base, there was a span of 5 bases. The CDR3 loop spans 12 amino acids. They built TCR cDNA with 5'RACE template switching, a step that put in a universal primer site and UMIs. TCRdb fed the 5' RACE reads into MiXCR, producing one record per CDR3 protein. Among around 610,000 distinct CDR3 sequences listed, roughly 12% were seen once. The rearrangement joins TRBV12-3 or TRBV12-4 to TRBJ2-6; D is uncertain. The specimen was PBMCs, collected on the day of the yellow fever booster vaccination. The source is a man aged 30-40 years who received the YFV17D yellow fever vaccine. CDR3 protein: CATRSGANVLTF. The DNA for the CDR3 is TGTGCCACCCGGTCTGGGGCCAACGTCCTGACTTTC.